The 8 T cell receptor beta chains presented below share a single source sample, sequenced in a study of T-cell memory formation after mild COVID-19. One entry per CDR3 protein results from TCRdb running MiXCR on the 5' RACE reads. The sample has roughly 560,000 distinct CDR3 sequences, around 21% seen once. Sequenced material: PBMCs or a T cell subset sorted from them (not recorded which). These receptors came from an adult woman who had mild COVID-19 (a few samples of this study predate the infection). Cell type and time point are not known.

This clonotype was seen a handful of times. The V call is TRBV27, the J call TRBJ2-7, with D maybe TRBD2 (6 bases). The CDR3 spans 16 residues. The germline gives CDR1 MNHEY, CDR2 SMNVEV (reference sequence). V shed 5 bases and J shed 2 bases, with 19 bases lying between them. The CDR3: CASSPRPGLVAYEQYF. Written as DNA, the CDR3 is TGTGCCAGCAGTCCGCGCCCGGGACTTGTGGCCTACGAGCAGTACTTC.

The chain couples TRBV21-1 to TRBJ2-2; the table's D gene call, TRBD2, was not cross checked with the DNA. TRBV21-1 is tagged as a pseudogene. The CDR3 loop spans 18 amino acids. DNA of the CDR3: TGTGCCAGCAGCAAAGCGCTTTCTAGCGGGGGCAACACCGGGGAGCTGTTTTTT. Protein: CASSKALSSGGNTGELFF.

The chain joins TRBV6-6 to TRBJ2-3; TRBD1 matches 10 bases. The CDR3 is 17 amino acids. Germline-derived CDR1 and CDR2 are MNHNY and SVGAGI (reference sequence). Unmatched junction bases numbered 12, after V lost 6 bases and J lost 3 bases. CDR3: CASSTTDRGQWTDTQYF. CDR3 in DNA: TGTGCCAGCAGCACCACAGACAGGGGGCAGTGGACAGATACGCAGTATTTT.

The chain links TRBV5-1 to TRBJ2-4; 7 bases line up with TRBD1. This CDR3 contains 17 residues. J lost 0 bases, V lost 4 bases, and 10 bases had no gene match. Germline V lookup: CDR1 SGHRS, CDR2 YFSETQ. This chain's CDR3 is CASSPSRDSAAKNIQYF. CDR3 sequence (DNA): TGCGCCAGCAGCCCCTCCCGGGACAGCGCAGCCAAAAACATTCAGTACTTC.

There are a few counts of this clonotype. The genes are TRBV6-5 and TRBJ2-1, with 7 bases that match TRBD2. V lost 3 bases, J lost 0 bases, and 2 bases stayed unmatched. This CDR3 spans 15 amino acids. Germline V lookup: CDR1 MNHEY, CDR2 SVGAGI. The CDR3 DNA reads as TGTGCCAGCAGTTATTGGGGGGGCTCCTACAATGAGCAGTTCTTC. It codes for CASSYWGGSYNEQFF.

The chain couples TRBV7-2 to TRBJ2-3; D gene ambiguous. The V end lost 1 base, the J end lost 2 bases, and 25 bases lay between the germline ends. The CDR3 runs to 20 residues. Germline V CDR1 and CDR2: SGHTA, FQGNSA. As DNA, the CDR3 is TGTGCCAGCAGCTTAGACAGTGTAGGGCCCCCCCGTAGGGACACAGATACGCAGTATTTT. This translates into CASSLDSVGPPRRDTDTQYF.

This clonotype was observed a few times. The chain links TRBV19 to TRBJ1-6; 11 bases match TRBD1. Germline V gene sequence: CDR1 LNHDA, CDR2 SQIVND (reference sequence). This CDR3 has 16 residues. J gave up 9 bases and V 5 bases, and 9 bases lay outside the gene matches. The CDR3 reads CASSPPRGQGASPLHF. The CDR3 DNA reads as TGTGCCAGTAGTCCCCCCCGCGGACAGGGGGCTTCACCCCTCCACTTT. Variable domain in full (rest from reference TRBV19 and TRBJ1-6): DGGITQSPKYLFRKEGQNVTLSCEQNLNHDAMYWYRQDPGQGLRLIYYSQIVNDFQKGDIAEGYSVSREKKESFPLTVTSAQKNPTAFYLCASSPPRGQGASPLHFGNGTRLTVT.

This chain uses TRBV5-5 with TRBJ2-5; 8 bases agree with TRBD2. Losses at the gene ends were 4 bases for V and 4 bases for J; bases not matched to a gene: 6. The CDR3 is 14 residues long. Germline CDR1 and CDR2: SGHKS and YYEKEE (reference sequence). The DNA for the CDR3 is TGTGCCAGCAGCCTCCCGGGACTAGGAGAGACCCAGTACTTC. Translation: CASSLPGLGETQYF.